These 23 T cell receptor beta chains came from one sample sequenced in a study of identical twins. One entry per CDR3 protein, called by TCRdb with MiXCR from the 5' RACE reads. This sample has some 240,000 distinct CDR3 sequences, with about 8.9% found just once. Separately, the same data were catalogued under a study of yellow fever vaccine responses in identical twins.

The sample consisted of CD8+ T cells sorted from blood. These receptors were obtained from a woman aged 18-30 years in good health.

The chain couples TRBV27 to TRBJ2-7; 7 positions match TRBD1. The CDR3 contains 13 residues. Unmatched junction bases numbered 6, after V lost 6 bases and J lost 4 bases. Germline lookup yields CDR1 MNHEY and CDR2 SMNVEV (reference sequence). DNA of the CDR3: TGTGCCAGCAGGGTCAGGGGACAGTACGAGCAGTACTTC. Its translation: CASRVRGQYEQYF.

This clonotype came up a few times. The rearrangement uses TRBV15 and TRBJ2-7; D uncertain. Germline V gene sequence: CDR1 LNHNV, CDR2 YYDKDF (reference sequence). V lost 5 bases and J lost 3, with 17 bases in between. The length of the CDR3 is 15 residues. CDR3 in DNA: TGTGCCACCAGCCCGAGCAAGGCTGGTGGCTACGAGCAGTACTTC. This gives the protein CATSPSKAGGYEQYF.

This clonotype was seen repeatedly, ten times or more. The chain links TRBV14 to TRBJ2-1; D is unresolved. The CDR3 length is 13 residues. The germline gives CDR1 SGHDN, CDR2 FVKESK. V was pared by 4 bases and J by 7 bases, with 11 bases between. CDR3 loop: CASSLSWGNEQFF. The CDR3 DNA reads TGTGCCAGCAGCCTTTCTTGGGGAAATGAGCAGTTCTTC.

There are many counts of this clonotype. V usage is TRBV29-1 and J usage is TRBJ2-1; perhaps D is TRBD1 or TRBD2 (6 bases each). The germline CDR1 and CDR2 sequences are SQVTM and ANQGSEA. The CDR3 sequence is 16 residues long. The V end was cut by 4 bases, the J end by 4 bases, with 20 bases between. The CDR3 loop reads CSVGGAAFRGYNEQFF. The CDR3 DNA is TGCAGCGTTGGGGGGGCGGCCTTTCGGGGTTACAATGAGCAGTTCTTC.

This clonotype was detected only a few times. V gene TRBV6-5 combines with J gene TRBJ1-1; the D is unclear. Germline values: CDR1 MNHEY, CDR2 SVGAGI. Trimming removed 0 bases at V and 4 bases at J, with 12 bases between. The CDR3 has 15 residues. The CDR3 DNA follows: TGTGCCAGCAGTTACTCCAGAGGGATGGGCACTGAAGCTTTCTTT. Encoded protein: CASSYSRGMGTEAFF.

J is TRBJ1-2 and V is TRBV7-9; 9 bases match TRBD1. The V gene's germline CDR1 is SEHNR and CDR2 FQNEAQ (reference sequence). V lost 1 base and J lost 6; bases outside the gene matches: 0. CDR3 size: 13 residues. The CDR3 nucleotides are TGTGCCAGCAGCTTAGGGGACAGGGATGGCTACACCTTC. Translation: CASSLGDRDGYTF.

In this sample, this clonotype turned up many times. The gene calls are TRBV12-5 and TRBJ2-1, with D unclear. Per germline, CDR1 LGHNT and CDR2 FRNRAP. Trimming removed 5 bases from V and 0 bases from J, with 11 bases in between. The CDR3 is made up of 15 amino acids. CDR3 in amino acids: CASGPWGSSYNEQFF. CDR3 nucleotide sequence: TGTGCTAGTGGTCCCTGGGGAAGCTCCTACAATGAGCAGTTCTTC.

This clonotype was observed a handful of times. The CDR3 DNA reads TGCGCCAGCAGCCAAGATATGACTAGTACAGATACGCAGTATTTT. This gives the protein CASSQDMTSTDTQYF. The V and J genes are TRBV4-1 and TRBJ2-3; possibly TRBD2 for D (6 bases). The germline V and J ends were trimmed by 0 bases and 3 bases, with 10 bases remaining between them. The CDR3 contains 15 residues. Looked up from germline, CDR1 is MGHRA and CDR2 is YSYEKL.

This clonotype was counted at least ten times. The chain combines TRBV11-1 with TRBJ2-7; TRBD2 aligns across 12 bases. The germline V gene has CDR1 SGHAT and CDR2 FQDESV (reference sequence). J lost 7 bases, V lost 1 base, and 5 bases had no gene match. The length of the CDR3 is 15 residues. The CDR3 spells CASSLEWTSGVEQYF. The CDR3 DNA sequence: TGTGCCAGCAGCTTAGAATGGACTAGCGGGGTTGAGCAGTACTTC. The entire variable domain, with the rest obtained from reference TRBV11-1 and TRBJ2-7, is as follows: EAEVAQSPRYKITEKSQAVAFWCDPISGHATLYWYRQILGQGPELLVQFQDESVVDDSQLPKDRFSAERLKGVDSTLKIQPAELGDSAMYLCASSLEWTSGVEQYFGPGTRLTVT.

This clonotype was counted ten times or more. This chain uses TRBV5-1 with TRBJ2-2; TRBD1 aligns across 9 bases. This CDR3 contains 17 residues. The germline V gene encodes CDR1 SGHRS and CDR2 YFSETQ. Trimming removed 0 bases from V and 2 bases from J; junction bases left unmatched: 5. The chain's CDR3 is CASSLADRGSNTGELFF. The CDR3 DNA sequence: TGCGCCAGCAGCTTGGCCGACAGGGGGTCAAACACCGGGGAGCTGTTTTTT.

The chain joins TRBV20-1 to TRBJ2-5; 15 positions agree with TRBD2. Germline CDR1 reads DFQATT; CDR2 reads SNEGSKA (reference sequence). The CDR3 sequence is 15 residues long. The trim removed 6 bases at V and 2 bases at J, leaving 4 bases unmatched. The CDR3 nucleotides read TGCAGTGCCGGGACTAGCGGGGGGAATCAAGAGACCCAGTACTTC. Translating gives CSAGTSGGNQETQYF.

There are a few counts of this clonotype. This rearrangement joins TRBV3-1 to TRBJ2-7; 7 bases match TRBD1. Trimming cost V 1 base and J 2 bases; bases outside gene matches: 2. Germline CDR1 LGHDT, CDR2 YNNKEL (reference sequence). The CDR3 contains 14 residues. This chain's CDR3 is CASSQAGQTYEQYF. DNA of the CDR3: TGTGCCAGCAGCCAAGCGGGACAGACCTACGAGCAGTACTTC.

The chain carries TRBV4-3 and TRBJ2-2; D unresolved. Germline V gives CDR1 LGHNA, CDR2 YSLEER. Deletions cut 0 bases from V and 1 base from J, with 3 bases between. The CDR3 is made up of 14 amino acids. CDR3 residues: CASSQDMNTGELFF. CDR3 nucleotides: TGCGCCAGCAGCCAAGATATGAACACCGGGGAGCTGTTTTTT.

The rearrangement joins TRBV27 to TRBJ2-3; TRBD1 or TRBD2 may be the D gene (5 bases each). Trimming removed 5 bases at V and 2 bases at J, with 14 bases between. The CDR3 is 15 residues long. Germline lookup yields CDR1 MNHEY and CDR2 SMNVEV (reference sequence). CDR3 sequence reads: CASSMGRAVTDTQYF. In nucleotides, the CDR3 is TGTGCCAGCAGTATGGGACGGGCCGTCACAGATACGCAGTATTTT.

The table lists this clonotype with a few counts. The chain combines TRBV27 with TRBJ2-7; D is possibly TRBD1 (7 bases). CDR3 length: 13 amino acids. Germline assignment: CDR1 MNHEY and CDR2 SMNVEV (reference sequence). V was pared by 6 bases and J by 7 bases, with 16 bases between. The CDR3 bases are TGTGCCAGCAGACCAGGGGGGAATTGGGAGCAGTACTTC. This encodes CASRPGGNWEQYF.

The CDR3 nucleotides are TGTGCCAGCAGACGCGGGACAGGAGACTACAATGAGCAGTTCTTC. Its translation is CASRRGTGDYNEQFF. The rearrangement uses TRBV12-3 or TRBV12-4 and TRBJ2-1, with 8 bases matching TRBD1. The V segment lost 6 bases and the J segment 3 bases; nucleotides outside the gene matches: 7. The CDR3 totals 15 residues.

The chain couples TRBV7-2 to TRBJ1-2; possible D gene TRBD1, 6 bases. The CDR3 has 15 residues. The ends were cut back, 5 bases at V and 3 bases at J, with 16 bases in the middle. CDR1 is SGHTA, CDR2 FQGNSA, per germline. The CDR3, as DNA: TGTGCCAGCAGCCCACACCGACAGGCCGACTATGGCTACACCTTC. It codes for CASSPHRQADYGYTF.

The chain carries TRBV9 and TRBJ2-7; 9 nucleotides line up with TRBD2. The CDR3 covers 15 residues. CDR1 is SGDLS and CDR2 is YYNGEE in the germline V gene. The V gene end was trimmed by 4 bases and the J gene end by 3 bases; junction bases not matched to a gene: 8. This CDR3 is CASSPRLAGDYEQYF. The CDR3 DNA reads as TGTGCCAGCAGCCCTCGGTTAGCGGGGGACTACGAGCAGTACTTC.

This clonotype appeared many times. The V and J genes are TRBV12-3 or TRBV12-4 and TRBJ1-6; D perhaps matches TRBD1 (6 bases). This CDR3 spans 16 amino acids. Trimming stripped 3 bases from V and 2 bases from J, with 11 bases between. CDR3 in amino acids: CASSFRGGPYNSPLHF. CDR3 nucleotides: TGTGCCAGCAGTTTCCGGGGGGGCCCCTATAATTCACCCCTCCACTTT.

This clonotype was detected only a few times. This CDR3 reads CASSEANRGSEAQHF. In nucleotides, the CDR3 is TGTGCCAGCAGTGAAGCGAACCGGGGATCCGAGGCCCAGCATTTT. The chain recombines TRBV6-1 with TRBJ1-5, with D unclear. This CDR3 has 15 amino acids. Per germline, CDR1 MNHNS and CDR2 SASEGT. V shed 0 bases and J shed 11 bases, with 17 bases lying between them.

This clonotype was recorded many times. The CDR3 DNA reads TGTGCCAGCAGCCAATTTGGGCACAGATCTGGAAACACCATATATTTT. It translates to CASSQFGHRSGNTIYF. V usage is TRBV3-1 and J usage is TRBJ1-3; no definite D call. V lost 2 bases and J lost 1, with 12 bases in between. The length of the CDR3 is 16 residues. Germline CDR1 LGHDT, CDR2 YNNKEL (reference sequence).

This clonotype came up a few times. DNA for the CDR3: TGCGCCAGCAGCCCTGAGACAGCGGGAGATCGTAATGAGCAGTTCTTC. This encodes CASSPETAGDRNEQFF. This sequence joins TRBV4-3 and TRBJ2-1; 8 bases are a match to TRBD2. This CDR3 region has 16 residues. V gave up 4 bases and J gave up 7 bases; unmatched junction bases: 12. The V gene's germline CDR1 is LGHNA and CDR2 YSLEER.

This clonotype has ten or more counts. The chain carries TRBV12-5 and TRBJ2-3; D ambiguous. This CDR3 is 13 amino acids long. Germline assignment: CDR1 LGHNT and CDR2 FRNRAP. Trimming removed 6 bases from V and 0 bases from J, with 7 bases in between. The CDR3 DNA reads TGTGCTAGTGGACCTCCCAGCACAGATACGCAGTATTTT. Its translation is CASGPPSTDTQYF. Looking up the rest from reference TRBV12-5 and TRBJ2-3 gives the full variable domain: DARVTQTPRHKVTEMGQEVTMRCQPILGHNTVFWYRQTMMQGLELLAYFRNRAPLDDSGMPKDRFSAEMPDATLATLKIQPSEPRDSAVYFCASGPPSTDTQYFGPGTRLTVL.